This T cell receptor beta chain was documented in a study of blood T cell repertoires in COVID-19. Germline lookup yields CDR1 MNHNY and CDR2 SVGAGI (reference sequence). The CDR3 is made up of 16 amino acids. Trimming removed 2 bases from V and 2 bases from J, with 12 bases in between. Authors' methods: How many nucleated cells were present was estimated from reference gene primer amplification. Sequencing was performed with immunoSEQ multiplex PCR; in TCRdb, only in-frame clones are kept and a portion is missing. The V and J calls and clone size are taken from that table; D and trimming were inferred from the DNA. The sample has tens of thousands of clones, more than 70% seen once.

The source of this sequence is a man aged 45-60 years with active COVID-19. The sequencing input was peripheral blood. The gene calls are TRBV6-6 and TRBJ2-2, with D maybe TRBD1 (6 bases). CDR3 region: CASSYGRGPNTGELFF. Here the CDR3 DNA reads TGTGCCAGCAGTTACGGCAGGGGCCCTAACACCGGGGAGCTGTTTTTT.